This entry lists 5 T cell receptor beta chains sequenced from one sample in a study of cytomegalovirus exposure and HLA in healthy donors. Primers: 60 Vbeta forward and 13 Jbeta reverse. Only in-frame clones appear in the TCRdb table, and some are missing; sequencing was by immunoSEQ multiplex PCR. In the table there are 150,000 to 200,000 clones, roughly 84% of which are singletons. Sequenced input: PBMCs. The receptors here all came from a boy aged 10-17 years in good health and CMV-seronegative.

The sample holds one count of this clone. The V call is TRBV19, the J call TRBJ2-5; D possibly corresponds to TRBD2 (6 bases). Germline V gives CDR1 LNHDA, CDR2 SQIVND (reference sequence). Trimming left V 5 bases short and J 9 bases short, with 22 bases between. The CDR3 contains 15 residues. The chain's CDR3 is CASSSKRDSMVPQYF. CDR3 nucleotides: TGTGCCAGTAGTTCGAAACGGGACTCGATGGTTCCCCAGTACTTC.

The genes are TRBV4-1 and TRBJ2-1; D is uncertain. Germline assignment: CDR1 MGHRA and CDR2 YSYEKL. V lost 5 bases, J lost 5 bases, and 13 bases lay in between. The CDR3 runs to 14 residues. The CDR3 region is CASSFHSFDNEQFF. DNA of the CDR3: TGCGCCAGCAGCTTCCATAGTTTCGACAATGAGCAGTTCTTC.

This chain connects TRBV28 to TRBJ2-7; 8 bases match TRBD1. The CDR3 length is 15 residues. Germline V lookup: CDR1 MDHEN, CDR2 SYDVKM. With V trimmed by 8 bases and J by 4 bases, 13 bases remained unmatched. The CDR3 coding sequence is TGTGCCAGCTCCCCACTACCGGGACAGGAATACGAGCAGTACTTC. Protein product: CASSPLPGQEYEQYF.

V is TRBV10-3 and J is TRBJ2-7, with 8 bases identical to TRBD1. The CDR3 runs to 15 residues. Germline values: CDR1 ENHRY, CDR2 SYGVKD. V lost 2 bases to trimming and J lost 4 bases; unmatched junction nucleotides: 7. CDR3 bases: TGTGCCATCAGTGAGCGTCGAGACAGGGGATACGAGCAGTACTTC. Amino acid sequence: CAISERRDRGYEQYF.

The chain recombines TRBV28 with TRBJ2-7; 11 nucleotides agree with TRBD1. The CDR3 runs 14 residues. Germline-derived CDR1 and CDR2 are MDHEN and SYDVKM. V lost 6 bases to trimming and J lost 7 bases; unmatched junction nucleotides: 8. The CDR3 protein is CASRRTGGSEEQYF. The CDR3 DNA sequence: TGTGCCAGCAGAAGGACAGGGGGCTCAGAAGAGCAGTACTTC.